This TCR beta chain was obtained from a study of tumor-infiltrating lymphocytes in primary liver carcinoma. Study information: Tumor staging was T1-T3 N0M0; sizes spanned roughly 4.2 to 10 cm across. Every sample contained roughly 3.5 to 8 million productive TCRbeta reads, and these numbers were similar from one tissue type to another.

Germline V gives CDR1 MNHEY, CDR2 SVGAGI. The CDR3 runs to 14 residues. V lost 2 bases, J lost 0 bases, and 8 bases lay in between. Starting material for RNA and DNA co-extraction consisted of roughly 19-31 mg of unsorted bulk tissue. Every tumor yielded five separate sampled regions. This clonotype has at least ten counts. Constant-region priming of roughly 490 ng total RNA yielded TCR beta cDNA. Libraries of TCR beta came from three nested multiplex PCR rounds with slightly modified ARM-PCR. The two initial PCR rounds, about 9 cycles each, used TRBV1-TRBV30 forward and C-beta reverse primers. Each CDR3 protein gets one entry after TCRdb re-called the multiplex PCR reads with MiXCR. Of approximately 110,000 distinct CDR3 sequences listed, about 68% are singletons.

This chain joins TRBV6-5 and TRBJ2-7; D is unresolved. Sequencing was performed on liver tumor tissue from sampling region 1. Subset noted: tumor region T1, superior pole. The receptor comes from a woman aged 60-75 years with primary liver carcinoma and hepatitis B virus infection. This CDR3 is CASSYVRNSYEQYF. The DNA of the CDR3 is TGTGCCAGCAGTTACGTCCGTAACTCCTACGAGCAGTACTTC.